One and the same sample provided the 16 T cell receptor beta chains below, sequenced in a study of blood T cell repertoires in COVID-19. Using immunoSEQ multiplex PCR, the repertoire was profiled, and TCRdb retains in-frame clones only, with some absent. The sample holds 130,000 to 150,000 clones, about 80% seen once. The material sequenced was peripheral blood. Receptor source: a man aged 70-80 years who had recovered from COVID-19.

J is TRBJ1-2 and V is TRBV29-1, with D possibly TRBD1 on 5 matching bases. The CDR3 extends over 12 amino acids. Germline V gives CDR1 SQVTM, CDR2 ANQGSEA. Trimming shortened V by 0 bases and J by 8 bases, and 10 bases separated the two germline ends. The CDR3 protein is CSVEDGAGGYTF. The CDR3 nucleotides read TGCAGCGTTGAAGATGGGGCAGGCGGCTACACCTTC.

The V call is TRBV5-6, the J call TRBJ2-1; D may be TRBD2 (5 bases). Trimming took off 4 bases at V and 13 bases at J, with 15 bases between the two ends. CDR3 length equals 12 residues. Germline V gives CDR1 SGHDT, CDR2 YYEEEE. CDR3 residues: CASSPRRTRQFF. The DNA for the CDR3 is TGTGCCAGCAGCCCGAGGCGGACTCGCCAGTTCTTC.

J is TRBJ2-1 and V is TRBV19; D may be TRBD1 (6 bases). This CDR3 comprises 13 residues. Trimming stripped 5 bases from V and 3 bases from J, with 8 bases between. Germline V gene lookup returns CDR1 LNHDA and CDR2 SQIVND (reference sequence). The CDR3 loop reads CASSGTLYNEQFF. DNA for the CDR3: TGTGCCAGTAGTGGGACACTCTACAATGAGCAGTTCTTC.

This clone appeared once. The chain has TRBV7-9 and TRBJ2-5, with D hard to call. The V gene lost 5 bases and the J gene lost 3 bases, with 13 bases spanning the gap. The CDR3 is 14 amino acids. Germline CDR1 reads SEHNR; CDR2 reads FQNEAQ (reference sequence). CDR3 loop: CASSQPEREETQYF. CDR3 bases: TGTGCCAGCAGCCAACCCGAACGGGAAGAGACCCAGTACTTC.

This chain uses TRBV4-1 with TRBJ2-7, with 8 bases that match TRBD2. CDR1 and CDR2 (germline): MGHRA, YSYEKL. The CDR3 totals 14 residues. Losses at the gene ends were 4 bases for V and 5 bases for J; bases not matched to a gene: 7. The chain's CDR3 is CASSPLAGPHEQYF. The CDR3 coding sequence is TGCGCCAGCAGCCCCTTAGCGGGACCCCACGAGCAGTACTTC.

Here the CDR3 reads CASSMLAGENKQYF. DNA of the CDR3: TGTGCCAGTAGTATGCTAGCGGGAGAGAATAAGCAGTACTTC. The genes are TRBV19 and TRBJ2-7, with 10 bases lining up with TRBD2. Germline V lookup: CDR1 LNHDA, CDR2 SQIVND (reference sequence). The J segment lost 8 bases and the V segment lost 3 bases, leaving 7 bases of the junction unmatched. The CDR3 has 14 amino acids.

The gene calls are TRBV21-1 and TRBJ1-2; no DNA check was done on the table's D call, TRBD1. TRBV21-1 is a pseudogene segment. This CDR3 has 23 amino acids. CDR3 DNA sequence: TGTGCCAGCAGCAAATTTCGCGTCGTCTCAGTAAGTTCTGGACAGGGGGGGGACTATGGCTACACCTTC. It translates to CASSKFRVVSVSSGQGGDYGYTF.

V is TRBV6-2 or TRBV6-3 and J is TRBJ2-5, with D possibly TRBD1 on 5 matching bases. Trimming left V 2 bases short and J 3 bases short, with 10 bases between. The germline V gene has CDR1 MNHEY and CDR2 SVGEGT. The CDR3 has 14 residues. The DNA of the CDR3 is TGTGCCAGCAGTTACATTGACAGCAAAGAGACCCAGTACTTC. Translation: CASSYIDSKETQYF.

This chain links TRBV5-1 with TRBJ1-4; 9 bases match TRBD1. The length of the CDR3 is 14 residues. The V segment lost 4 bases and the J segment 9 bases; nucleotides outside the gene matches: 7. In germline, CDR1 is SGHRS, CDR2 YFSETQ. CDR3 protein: CASSEPGQGQKLFF. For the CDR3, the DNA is TGCGCCAGCAGCGAACCGGGACAGGGCCAAAAACTGTTTTTT. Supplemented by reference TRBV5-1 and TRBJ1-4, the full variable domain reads KAGVTQTPRYLIKTRGQQVTLSCSPISGHRSVSWYQQTPGQGLQFLFEYFSETQRNKGNFPGRFSGRQFSNSRSEMNVSTLELGDSALYLCASSEPGQGQKLFFGSGTQLSVL.

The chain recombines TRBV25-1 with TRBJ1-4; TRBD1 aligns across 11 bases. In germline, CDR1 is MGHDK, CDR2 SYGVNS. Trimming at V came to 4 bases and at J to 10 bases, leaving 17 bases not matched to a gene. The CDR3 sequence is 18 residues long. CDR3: CASSAPGGGQGAFGKLFF. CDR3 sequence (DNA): TGTGCCAGCAGTGCGCCGGGGGGAGGACAGGGGGCATTCGGAAAACTGTTTTTT.

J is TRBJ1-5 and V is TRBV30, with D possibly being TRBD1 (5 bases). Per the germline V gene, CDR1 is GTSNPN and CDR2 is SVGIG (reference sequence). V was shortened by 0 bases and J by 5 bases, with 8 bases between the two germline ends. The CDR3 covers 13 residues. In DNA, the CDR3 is TGTGCCTGGAGTGTAAGGGGTTATCAGCCCCAGCATTTT. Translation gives CAWSVRGYQPQHF.

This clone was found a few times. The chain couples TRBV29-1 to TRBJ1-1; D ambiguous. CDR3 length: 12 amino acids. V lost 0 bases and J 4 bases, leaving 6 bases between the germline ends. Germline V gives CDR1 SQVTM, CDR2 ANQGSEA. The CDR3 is CSVEDLATEAFF. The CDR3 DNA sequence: TGCAGCGTTGAAGATCTGGCCACTGAAGCTTTCTTT.

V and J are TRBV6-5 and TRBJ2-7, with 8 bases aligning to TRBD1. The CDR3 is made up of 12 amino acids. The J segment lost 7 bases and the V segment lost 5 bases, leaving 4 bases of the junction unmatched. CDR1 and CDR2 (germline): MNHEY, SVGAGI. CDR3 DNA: TGTGCCAGCAGTCCCGACAGGGGAGAGCAGTACTTC. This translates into CASSPDRGEQYF.

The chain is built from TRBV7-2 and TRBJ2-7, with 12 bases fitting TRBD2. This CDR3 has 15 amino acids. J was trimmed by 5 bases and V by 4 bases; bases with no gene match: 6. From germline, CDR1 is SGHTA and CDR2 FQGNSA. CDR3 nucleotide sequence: TGTGCCAGCAGCTCCTCTAGCGGGAGGGTGCACGAGCAGTACTTC. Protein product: CASSSSSGRVHEQYF.

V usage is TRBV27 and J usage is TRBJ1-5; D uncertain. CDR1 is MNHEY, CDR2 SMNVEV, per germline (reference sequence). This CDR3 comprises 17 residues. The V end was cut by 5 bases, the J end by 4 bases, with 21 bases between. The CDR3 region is CASSPHLALGGNQPQHF. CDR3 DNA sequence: TGTGCCAGCAGTCCCCATCTTGCCCTCGGCGGAAATCAGCCCCAGCATTTT.

The CDR3 region has the DNA TGTGCCTGGAGTGTAGTTACAGGGGGCCAAAGAGTCACCGGGGAGCTGTTTTTT. This gives the protein CAWSVVTGGQRVTGELFF. The rearrangement links TRBV30 to TRBJ2-2, with 9 nucleotides matching TRBD1. Trimming removed 0 bases from V and 4 bases from J; junction bases left unmatched: 12. Germline loops: CDR1 GTSNPN, CDR2 SVGIG (reference sequence). The CDR3 runs to 18 residues.